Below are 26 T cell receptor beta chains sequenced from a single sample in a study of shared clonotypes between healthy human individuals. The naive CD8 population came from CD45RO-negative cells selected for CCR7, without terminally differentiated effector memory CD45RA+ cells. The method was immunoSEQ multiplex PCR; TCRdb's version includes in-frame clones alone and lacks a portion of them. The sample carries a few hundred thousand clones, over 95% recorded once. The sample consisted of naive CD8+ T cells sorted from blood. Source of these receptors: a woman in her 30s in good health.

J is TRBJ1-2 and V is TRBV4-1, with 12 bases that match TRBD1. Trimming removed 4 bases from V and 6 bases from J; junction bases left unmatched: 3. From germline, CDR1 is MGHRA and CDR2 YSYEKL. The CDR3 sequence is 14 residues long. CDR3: CASSPGQGADGYTF. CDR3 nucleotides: TGCGCCAGCAGCCCGGGACAGGGGGCGGATGGCTACACCTTC.

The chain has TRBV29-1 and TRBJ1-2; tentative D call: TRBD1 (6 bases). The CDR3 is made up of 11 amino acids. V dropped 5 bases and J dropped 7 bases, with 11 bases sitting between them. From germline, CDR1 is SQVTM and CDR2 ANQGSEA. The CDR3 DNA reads TGCAGCGTTAAGGGGGATCGTGGCTACACCTTC. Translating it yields CSVKGDRGYTF. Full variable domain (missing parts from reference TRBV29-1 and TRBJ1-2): SAVISQKPSRDICQRGTSLTIQCQVDSQVTMMFWYRQQPGQSLTLIATANQGSEATYESGFVIDKFPISRPNLTFSTLTVSNMSPEDSSIYLCSVKGDRGYTFGSGTRLTVV.

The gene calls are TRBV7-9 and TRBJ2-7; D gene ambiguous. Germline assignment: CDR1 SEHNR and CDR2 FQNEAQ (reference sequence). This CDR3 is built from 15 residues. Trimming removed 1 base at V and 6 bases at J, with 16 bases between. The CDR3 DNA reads TGTGCCAGCAGCTTAGGCCCCCTGAGTGGGGTCGAGCAGTACTTC. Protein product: CASSLGPLSGVEQYF.

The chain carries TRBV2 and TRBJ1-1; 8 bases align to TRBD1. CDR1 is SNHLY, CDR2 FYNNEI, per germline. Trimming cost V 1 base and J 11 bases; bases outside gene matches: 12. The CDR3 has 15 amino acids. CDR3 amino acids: CASSEGGQGTFGAFF. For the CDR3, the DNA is TGTGCCAGCAGTGAAGGCGGACAGGGCACCTTTGGGGCTTTCTTT.

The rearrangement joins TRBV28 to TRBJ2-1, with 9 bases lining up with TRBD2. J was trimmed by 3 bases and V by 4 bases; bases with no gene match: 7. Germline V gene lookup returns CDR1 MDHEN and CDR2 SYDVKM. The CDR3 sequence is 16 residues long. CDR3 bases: TGTGCCAGCAGTTCCACACTAGCGGGCATCTACAATGAGCAGTTCTTC. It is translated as CASSSTLAGIYNEQFF.

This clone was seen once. The CDR3 sequence is CASSSSGTNSYNEQFF. CDR3 coding DNA: TGTGCCAGCAGCTCCAGCGGGACTAACTCCTACAATGAGCAGTTCTTC. The chain joins TRBV11-2 to TRBJ2-1; 7 positions match TRBD2. Looked up from germline, CDR1 is SGHAT and CDR2 is FQNNGV. The CDR3 length is 16 residues. V shed 4 bases, J shed 0 bases, and the junction held 6 bases outside the gene matches.

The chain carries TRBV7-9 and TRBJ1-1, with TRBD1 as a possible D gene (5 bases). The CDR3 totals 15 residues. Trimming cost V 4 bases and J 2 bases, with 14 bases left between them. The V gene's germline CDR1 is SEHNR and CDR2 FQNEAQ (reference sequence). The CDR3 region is CASSSRESYNTEAFF. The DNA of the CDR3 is TGTGCCAGCAGCTCCAGGGAGAGTTATAACACTGAAGCTTTCTTT. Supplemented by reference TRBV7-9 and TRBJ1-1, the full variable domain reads DTGVSQNPRHKITKRGQNVTFRCDPISEHNRLYWYRQTLGQGPEFLTYFQNEAQLEKSRLLSDRFSAERPKGSFSTLEIQRTEQGDSAMYLCASSSRESYNTEAFFGQGTRLTVV.

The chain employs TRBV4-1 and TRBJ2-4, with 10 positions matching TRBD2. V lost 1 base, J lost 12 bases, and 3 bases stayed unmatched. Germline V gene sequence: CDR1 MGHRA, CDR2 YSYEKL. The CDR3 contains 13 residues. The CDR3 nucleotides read TGCGCCAGCAGCCAAGGGACTAGCGGCCATCAGTACTTC. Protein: CASSQGTSGHQYF.

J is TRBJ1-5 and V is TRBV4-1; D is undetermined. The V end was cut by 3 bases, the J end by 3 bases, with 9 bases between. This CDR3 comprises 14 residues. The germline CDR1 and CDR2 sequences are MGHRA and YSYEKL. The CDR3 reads CASSHRDHNQPQHF. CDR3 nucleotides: TGCGCCAGCAGCCACCGTGACCACAATCAGCCCCAGCATTTT.

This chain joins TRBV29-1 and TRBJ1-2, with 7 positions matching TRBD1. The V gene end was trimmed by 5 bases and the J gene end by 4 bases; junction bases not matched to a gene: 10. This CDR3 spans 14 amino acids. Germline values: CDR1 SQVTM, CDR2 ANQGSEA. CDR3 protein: CSVSPQDRRYGYTF. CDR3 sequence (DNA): TGCAGCGTTTCCCCTCAGGACAGGCGCTATGGCTACACCTTC.

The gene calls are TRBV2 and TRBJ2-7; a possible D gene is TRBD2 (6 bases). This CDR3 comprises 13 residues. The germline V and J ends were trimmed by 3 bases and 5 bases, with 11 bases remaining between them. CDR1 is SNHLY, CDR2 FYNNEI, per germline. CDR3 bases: TGTGCCAGCAGTGAGGGAGGTGGGAACGAGCAGTACTTC. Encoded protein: CASSEGGGNEQYF.

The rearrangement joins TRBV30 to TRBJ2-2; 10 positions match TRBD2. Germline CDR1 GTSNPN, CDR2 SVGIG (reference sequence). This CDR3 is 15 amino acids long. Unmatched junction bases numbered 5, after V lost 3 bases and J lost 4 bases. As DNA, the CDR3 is TGTGCCTGGAGAACACTAGCGGGGACCACCGGGGAGCTGTTTTTT. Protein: CAWRTLAGTTGELFF.

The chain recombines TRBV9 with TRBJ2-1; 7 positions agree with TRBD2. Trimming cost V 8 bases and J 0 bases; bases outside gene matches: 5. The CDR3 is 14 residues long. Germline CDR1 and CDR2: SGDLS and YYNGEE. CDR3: CASTGGSSYNEQFF. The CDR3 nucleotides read TGTGCCAGTACCGGGGGGAGCTCCTACAATGAGCAGTTCTTC.

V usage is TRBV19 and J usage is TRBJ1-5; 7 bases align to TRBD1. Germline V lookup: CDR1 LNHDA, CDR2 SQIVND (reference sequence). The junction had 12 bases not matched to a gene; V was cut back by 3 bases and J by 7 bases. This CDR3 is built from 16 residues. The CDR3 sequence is CASSISPGQRGQPQHF. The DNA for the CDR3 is TGTGCCAGTAGTATTTCCCCGGGACAGCGCGGCCAGCCCCAGCATTTT.

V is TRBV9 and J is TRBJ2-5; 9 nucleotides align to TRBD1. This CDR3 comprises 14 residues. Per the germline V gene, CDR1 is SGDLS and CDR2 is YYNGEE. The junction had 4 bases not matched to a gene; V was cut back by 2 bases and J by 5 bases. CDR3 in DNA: TGTGCCAGCAGCGTTGACAGGGGGTTGGAGACCCAGTACTTC. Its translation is CASSVDRGLETQYF.

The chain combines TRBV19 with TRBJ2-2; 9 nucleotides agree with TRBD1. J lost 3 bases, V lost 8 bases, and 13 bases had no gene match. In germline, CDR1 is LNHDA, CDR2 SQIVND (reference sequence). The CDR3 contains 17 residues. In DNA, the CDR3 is TGTGCCAGTCGTCGACAGGGGGGTAGGCGGTACACCGGGGAGCTGTTTTTT. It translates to CASRRQGGRRYTGELFF. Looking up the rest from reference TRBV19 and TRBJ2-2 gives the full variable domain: DGGITQSPKYLFRKEGQNVTLSCEQNLNHDAMYWYRQDPGQGLRLIYYSQIVNDFQKGDIAEGYSVSREKKESFPLTVTSAQKNPTAFYLCASRRQGGRRYTGELFFGEGSRLTVL.

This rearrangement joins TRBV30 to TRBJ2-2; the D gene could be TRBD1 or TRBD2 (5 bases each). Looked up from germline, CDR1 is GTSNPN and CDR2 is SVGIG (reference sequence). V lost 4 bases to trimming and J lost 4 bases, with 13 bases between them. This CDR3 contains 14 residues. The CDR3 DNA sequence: TGTGCCTGGAACCCTTGGGGGAGCACCGGGGAGCTGTTTTTT. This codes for CAWNPWGSTGELFF.

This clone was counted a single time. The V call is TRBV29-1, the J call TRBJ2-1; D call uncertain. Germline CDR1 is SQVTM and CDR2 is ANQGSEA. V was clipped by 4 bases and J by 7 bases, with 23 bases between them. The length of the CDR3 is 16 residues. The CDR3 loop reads CSVATPRWQVENEQFF. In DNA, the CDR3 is TGCAGCGTTGCTACCCCCCGGTGGCAGGTCGAAAATGAGCAGTTCTTC.

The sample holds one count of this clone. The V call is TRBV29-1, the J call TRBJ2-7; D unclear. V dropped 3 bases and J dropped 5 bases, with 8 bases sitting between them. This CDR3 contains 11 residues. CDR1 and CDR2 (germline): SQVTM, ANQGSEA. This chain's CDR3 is CSVEDADEQYF. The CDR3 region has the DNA TGCAGCGTTGAGGACGCTGACGAGCAGTACTTC.

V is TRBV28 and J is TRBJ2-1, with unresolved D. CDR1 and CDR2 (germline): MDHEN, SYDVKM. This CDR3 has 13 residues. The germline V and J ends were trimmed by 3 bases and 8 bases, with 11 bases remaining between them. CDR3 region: CASSLSRSHEQFF. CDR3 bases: TGTGCCAGCAGTTTGAGCCGGTCCCATGAGCAGTTCTTC.

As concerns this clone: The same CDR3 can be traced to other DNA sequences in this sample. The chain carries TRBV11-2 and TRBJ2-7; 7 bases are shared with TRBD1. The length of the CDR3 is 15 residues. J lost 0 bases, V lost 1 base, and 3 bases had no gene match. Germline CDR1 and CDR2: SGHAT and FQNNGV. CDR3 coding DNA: TGTGCCAGCAGCTTAGGTGCAGGGGGCTCCTACGAGCAGTACTTC. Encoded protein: CASSLGAGGSYEQYF.

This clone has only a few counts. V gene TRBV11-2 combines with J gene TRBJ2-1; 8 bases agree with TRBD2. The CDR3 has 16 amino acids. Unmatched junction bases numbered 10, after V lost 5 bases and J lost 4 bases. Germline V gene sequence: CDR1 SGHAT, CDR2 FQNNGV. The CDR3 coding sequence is TGTGCCAGCAGCCCCCTGTTAGCGGGGCTTTACAATGAGCAGTTCTTC. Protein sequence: CASSPLLAGLYNEQFF.

CDR3 region: CASSGGITGELFF. CDR3 DNA sequence: TGTGCCAGCTCGGGGGGAATCACCGGGGAGCTGTTTTTT. The chain has TRBV14 and TRBJ2-2; TRBD2 matches 7 bases. Germline trimming cut 8 bases from V and 4 bases from J; bases unmatched to any gene: 4. Germline-derived CDR1 and CDR2 are SGHDN and FVKESK. There are 13 residues in the CDR3. Looking up the rest from reference TRBV14 and TRBJ2-2 gives the full variable domain: EAGVTQFPSHSVIEKGQTVTLRCDPISGHDNLYWYRRVMGKEIKFLLHFVKESKQDESGMPNNRFLAERTGGTYSTLKVQPAELEDSGVYFCASSGGITGELFFGEGSRLTVL.

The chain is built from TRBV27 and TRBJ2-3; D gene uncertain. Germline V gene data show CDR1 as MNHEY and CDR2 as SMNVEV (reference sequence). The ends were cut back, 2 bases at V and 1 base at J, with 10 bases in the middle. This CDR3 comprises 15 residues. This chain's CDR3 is CASSLGYSGTDTQYF. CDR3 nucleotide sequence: TGTGCCAGCAGTTTAGGCTACTCTGGCACAGATACGCAGTATTTT.

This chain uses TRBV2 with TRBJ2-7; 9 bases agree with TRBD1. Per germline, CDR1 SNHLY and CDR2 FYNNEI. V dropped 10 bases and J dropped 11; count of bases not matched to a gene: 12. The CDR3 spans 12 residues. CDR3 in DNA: TGTGCCACCCGGGACAGGGTCGGCGTCGAGTACTTC. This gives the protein CATRDRVGVEYF.

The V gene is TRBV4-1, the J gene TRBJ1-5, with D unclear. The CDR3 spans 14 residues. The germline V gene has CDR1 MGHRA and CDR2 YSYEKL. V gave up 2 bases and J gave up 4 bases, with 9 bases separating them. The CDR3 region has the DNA TGCGCCAGCAGCCAACCGGGCGCTAATCAGCCCCAGCATTTT. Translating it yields CASSQPGANQPQHF.